These T cell receptor beta chains were read from a single sample in a study of OX40 agonist ivuxolimab in advanced cancers. Produced via immunoSEQ multiplex PCR; TCRdb's table is partial and in-frame only. The sample has tens of thousands of clones; more than 80% are singletons. The starting material was CD4+ or CD8+ T cells sorted from blood, obtained in a trial of the OX40 agonist ivuxolimab. These receptor sequences come from an adult with an advanced solid tumor such as melanoma, head and neck, liver or kidney cancer. CDR3s include the opening cysteine and the closing phenylalanine or tryptophan. D genes are given only for firm matches. Expanded clones get a size class; other rows say once, few or many, or leave the size out.

D: TRBD2
J: TRBJ2-7
size: .
V: TRBV10-3
CDR3: CAISDEVAGGPYEQYF
DNA: TGTGCCATCAGTGATGAAGTAGCGGGGGGGCCGTACGAGCAGTACTTC

D: .
J: TRBJ2-3
size: few
V: TRBV27
CDR3: CASSLWVGTDTQYF
DNA: TGTGCCAGCAGCCTGTGGGTCGGCACAGATACGCAGTATTTT

D: .
J: TRBJ2-3
size: .
V: TRBV27
CDR3: CASSFYRPYTDTQYF
DNA: TGTGCCAGCAGTTTCTACAGGCCCTACACAGATACGCAGTATTTT

D: TRBD2
J: TRBJ2-3
size: .
V: TRBV7-2
CDR3: CASSLLPSGGSDTQYF
DNA: TGTGCCAGCAGCTTACTCCCTAGCGGGGGGTCGGATACGCAGTATTTT

D: .
J: TRBJ2-2
size: .
V: TRBV29-1
CDR3: CSVGQAGELFF
DNA: TGCAGCGTTGGACAGGCCGGGGAGCTGTTTTTT

D: TRBD1
J: TRBJ2-1
size: .
V: TRBV18
CDR3: CASSPGQDNEQFF
DNA: TGTGCCAGCTCACCCGGACAGGACAATGAGCAGTTCTTC

D: .
J: TRBJ1-2
size: .
V: TRBV5-5
CDR3: CASSLSINYGYTF
DNA: TGTGCCAGCAGCTTGAGCATTAACTATGGCTACACCTTC

D: .
J: TRBJ2-3
size: .
V: TRBV7-3
CDR3: CASSPGSTDTQYF
DNA: TGTGCCAGCAGCCCCGGAAGTACAGATACGCAGTATTTT

D: .
J: TRBJ2-2
size: .
V: TRBV7-2
CDR3: CASSSSLASGELFF
DNA: TGTGCCAGCAGCTCATCCCTGGCATCCGGGGAGCTGTTTTTT

D: TRBD2
J: TRBJ2-1
size: .
V: TRBV2
CDR3: CASHYRTSSYNEQFF
DNA: TGTGCCAGCCATTACAGGACTAGCAGCTACAATGAGCAGTTCTTC

D: .
J: TRBJ1-2
size: .
V: TRBV29-1
CDR3: CSVSGKDYGYTF
DNA: TGCAGCGTTTCCGGGAAGGACTATGGCTACACCTTC

D: .
J: TRBJ2-6
size: .
V: TRBV18
CDR3: CASSPPWASAGANVLTF
DNA: TGTGCCAGCTCACCACCCTGGGCAAGTGCGGGGGCCAACGTCCTGACTTTC

D: .
J: TRBJ1-2
size: .
V: TRBV28
CDR3: CASSSAGYGYTF
DNA: TGTGCCAGCAGTTCGGCAGGTTATGGCTACACCTTC

D: TRBD2
J: TRBJ2-5
size: .
V: TRBV5-4
CDR3: CASSLPLGLAGGQGETQYF
DNA: TGTGCCAGCAGCCTCCCCCTGGGCCTAGCGGGAGGGCAGGGAGAGACCCAGTACTTC

D: .
J: TRBJ1-1
size: .
V: TRBV10-3
CDR3: CAISLKWGSTEAFF
DNA: TGTGCCATCAGCCTCAAGTGGGGAAGCACTGAAGCTTTCTTT

D: .
J: TRBJ1-1
size: .
V: TRBV18
CDR3: CAIRRTRGDTEAFF
DNA: TGTGCCATCAGGAGGACAAGGGGCGACACTGAAGCTTTCTTT

D: .
J: TRBJ2-3
size: once
V: TRBV11-2
CDR3: CASSLGGIVDTQYF
DNA: TGTGCCAGCAGCTTGGGCGGGATAGTAGATACGCAGTATTTT

D: .
J: TRBJ1-4
size: .
V: TRBV21-1
CDR3: CASSQVSQGKGEKLFF
DNA: TGTGCCAGCAGCCAAGTTTCCCAGGGTAAGGGGGAAAAACTGTTTTTT

D: .
J: TRBJ2-1
size: .
V: TRBV19
CDR3: CASSFRTSYNEQFF
DNA: TGTGCCAGCTCCTTCCGTACCTCCTACAATGAGCAGTTCTTC

D: .
J: TRBJ1-2
size: once
V: TRBV28
CDR3: CASKLGGALGYTF
DNA: TGTGCCAGCAAGTTAGGGGGGGCCTTAGGCTACACCTTC

D: .
J: TRBJ2-1
size: .
V: TRBV6-5
CDR3: CASSYREQINEQFF
DNA: TGTGCCAGCAGTTACAGGGAACAGATCAATGAGCAGTTCTTC

D: .
J: TRBJ2-4
size: .
V: TRBV28
CDR3: CASSLGGTSTKNIQYF
DNA: TGTGCCAGCAGTTTAGGGGGGACCTCTACAAAAAACATTCAGTACTTC

D: TRBD1
J: TRBJ1-1
size: .
V: TRBV4-1
CDR3: CASSLDRVTEAFF
DNA: TGCGCCAGCAGCTTAGACAGGGTCACTGAAGCTTTCTTT

D: .
J: TRBJ2-7
size: .
V: TRBV9
CDR3: CASSVHVPEQYF
DNA: TGTGCCAGCAGCGTCCACGTCCCCGAGCAGTACTTC

D: .
J: TRBJ2-7
size: .
V: TRBV6-1
CDR3: CASSEVGSVDEQYF
DNA: TGTGCCAGCAGTGAAGTGGGGAGCGTCGACGAGCAGTACTTC

D: TRBD2
J: TRBJ2-3
size: .
V: TRBV5-1
CDR3: CASSLGLAGGTDTQYF
DNA: TGCGCCAGCAGCTTGGGACTAGCGGGGGGCACAGATACGCAGTATTTT

D: TRBD2
J: TRBJ2-3
size: .
V: TRBV4-2
CDR3: CASSQVKRGDGTDTQYF
DNA: TGTGCCAGCAGCCAAGTGAAGCGGGGGGATGGTACAGATACGCAGTATTTT

D: TRBD2
J: TRBJ2-1
size: .
V: TRBV18
CDR3: CASSPGTSGRYNEQFF
DNA: TGTGCCAGCTCACCCGGGACTAGCGGGAGGTACAATGAGCAGTTCTTC

D: .
J: TRBJ2-3
size: .
V: TRBV28
CDR3: CASSLNMVGHTQYF
DNA: TGTGCCAGCAGTTTAAACATGGTGGGGCATACGCAGTATTTT

D: .
J: TRBJ2-7
size: .
V: TRBV21-1
CDR3: CASSRDSSYEQYF
DNA: TGTGCCAGCAGCAGGGACAGCTCCTACGAGCAGTACTTC

D: TRBD1
J: TRBJ1-4
size: .
V: TRBV28
CDR3: CASSQVGGTGREKLFF
DNA: TGTGCCAGCAGCCAGGTGGGGGGGACAGGGCGAGAAAAACTGTTTTTT

D: .
J: TRBJ2-7
size: .
V: TRBV28
CDR3: CASSLTGINSYEQYF
DNA: TGTGCCAGCAGTTTAACCGGGATAAACTCCTACGAGCAGTACTTC

D: TRBD1
J: TRBJ2-7
size: .
V: TRBV6-1
CDR3: CASSEGGGTGRQYF
DNA: TGTGCCAGCAGTGAAGGGGGTGGGACAGGGCGGCAGTACTTC

D: .
J: TRBJ1-5
size: .
V: TRBV18
CDR3: CASSPTVNSNQPQHF
DNA: TGTGCCAGCTCACCGACAGTCAATAGCAATCAGCCCCAGCATTTT

D: TRBD2
J: TRBJ2-3
size: .
V: TRBV28
CDR3: CASRREGQLDTQYF
DNA: TGTGCCAGCAGGCGGGAGGGCCAATTGGATACGCAGTATTTT

D: TRBD2
J: TRBJ2-3
size: .
V: TRBV6-4
CDR3: CASSGGLVTLTSTDTQYF
DNA: TGTGCCAGCAGTGGGGGACTAGTGACTCTTACCAGCACAGATACGCAGTATTTT

D: .
J: TRBJ2-7
size: .
V: TRBV18
CDR3: CASSPQGREQYF
DNA: TGTGCCAGCTCACCTCAGGGAAGGGAGCAGTACTTC

D: .
J: TRBJ2-2
size: .
V: TRBV28
CDR3: CASTPSGQGNTGELFF
DNA: TGTGCCAGCACCCCTTCCGGGCAGGGGAACACCGGGGAGCTGTTTTTT

D: .
J: TRBJ2-1
size: once
V: TRBV11-1
CDR3: CATKSVEEQFF
DNA: TGTGCCACCAAATCAGTGGAGGAGCAGTTCTTC

D: .
J: TRBJ1-4
size: .
V: TRBV11-2
CDR3: CASSLRTEEKLFF
DNA: TGTGCCAGCAGCTTAAGGACAGAAGAAAAACTGTTTTTT

D: .
J: TRBJ2-7
size: .
V: TRBV29-1
CDR3: CSVVLGPTYEQYF
DNA: TGCAGCGTTGTCCTGGGACCTACCTACGAGCAGTACTTC

D: TRBD1
J: TRBJ2-5
size: .
V: TRBV5-1
CDR3: CASSSQGEETQYF
DNA: TGCGCCAGCAGCTCCCAGGGGGAAGAGACCCAGTACTTC

D: .
J: TRBJ1-1
size: .
V: TRBV5-1
CDR3: CASSLGGSAEAFF
DNA: TGCGCCAGCAGCTTGGGGGGATCGGCTGAAGCTTTCTTT

D: TRBD1
J: TRBJ2-1
size: .
V: TRBV27
CDR3: CASRPRGLAYNEQFF
DNA: TGTGCCAGCAGGCCAAGGGGGCTGGCCTACAATGAGCAGTTCTTC

D: .
J: TRBJ1-2
size: .
V: TRBV28
CDR3: CASSPSQGYGYTF
DNA: TGTGCCAGCAGTCCATCACAGGGCTATGGCTACACCTTC

D: .
J: TRBJ1-6
size: .
V: TRBV6-1
CDR3: CASSEADSLNSPLHF
DNA: TGTGCCAGCAGTGAAGCGGACAGTCTAAATTCACCCCTCCACTTT

D: .
J: TRBJ1-1
size: .
V: TRBV5-1
CDR3: CASSPWSRNTEAFF
DNA: TGCGCCAGCAGCCCATGGTCCCGAAACACTGAAGCTTTCTTT

D: TRBD2
J: TRBJ2-1
size: .
V: TRBV28
CDR3: CASSAPTSGSWYNEQFF
DNA: TGTGCCAGCAGTGCCCCCACTAGCGGGAGTTGGTACAATGAGCAGTTCTTC

D: TRBD2
J: TRBJ2-3
size: .
V: TRBV6-4
CDR3: CASSTGLAGDHTQYF
DNA: TGTGCCAGCAGTACAGGACTAGCGGGAGATCATACGCAGTATTTT

D: .
J: TRBJ2-2
size: .
V: TRBV9
CDR3: CASSVDYTGELFF
DNA: TGTGCCAGCAGCGTAGATTACACCGGGGAGCTGTTTTTT

D: .
J: TRBJ2-7
size: .
V: TRBV7-2
CDR3: CASSQTFPYEQYF
DNA: TGTGCCAGCAGCCAGACTTTCCCCTACGAGCAGTACTTC

D: .
J: TRBJ2-2
size: .
V: TRBV2
CDR3: CASSEAETENTGELFF
DNA: TGTGCCAGCAGTGAAGCGGAGACGGAGAACACCGGGGAGCTGTTTTTT

D: .
J: TRBJ2-1
size: once
V: TRBV2
CDR3: CASSEGWNSYNEQFF
DNA: TGTGCCAGCAGTGAAGGGTGGAACTCCTACAATGAGCAGTTCTTC